Below, 18 T cell receptor beta chains from the same sample are listed, as sequenced in a study of OX40 agonist ivuxolimab in advanced cancers. Profiling relied on immunoSEQ multiplex PCR, and the TCRdb table lists in-frame clones only, not all of them. The profile covers around 53,000 clones, with roughly 84% appearing a single time and almost 0.65% taken by the ten largest. Here the sequenced sample was CD4+ or CD8+ T cells sorted from blood, taken in a trial of the OX40 agonist ivuxolimab. These receptors were obtained from an adult with an advanced solid tumor such as melanoma, head and neck, liver or kidney cancer.

This chain connects TRBV27 to TRBJ2-5, with a possible D match to TRBD2 (5 bases). Germline CDR1 reads MNHEY; CDR2 reads SMNVEV (reference sequence). The CDR3 is 15 residues long. Trimming cost V 5 bases and J 1 base, with 14 bases left between them. CDR3 residues: CASSGSSYGQETQYF. The CDR3 coding sequence is TGTGCCAGCAGTGGGAGTTCTTACGGCCAAGAGACCCAGTACTTC.

The CDR3 loop is CAIRGQGEDSPLHF. In nucleotides, the CDR3 is TGTGCCATCAGAGGTCAGGGGGAGGATTCACCCCTCCACTTT. This sequence joins TRBV10-3 and TRBJ1-6, with 7 positions matching TRBD1. V gave up 6 bases and J gave up 8 bases; unmatched junction bases: 7. Germline V lookup: CDR1 ENHRY, CDR2 SYGVKD. The CDR3 has 14 amino acids.

J is TRBJ2-3 and V is TRBV19; D could derive from TRBD1 or TRBD2 (5 bases each). The CDR3 contains 14 residues. Germline lookup yields CDR1 LNHDA and CDR2 SQIVND (reference sequence). Deletions cut 4 bases from V and 0 bases from J, with 8 bases between. CDR3 nucleotide sequence: TGTGCCAGTAGTAACGGGGACAGCACAGATACGCAGTATTTT. The encoded protein is CASSNGDSTDTQYF.

This chain links TRBV30 with TRBJ1-1; TRBD1 aligns across 10 bases. This CDR3 has 11 amino acids. Trimming cost V 7 bases and J 8 bases; bases outside gene matches: 4. Germline V lookup: CDR1 GTSNPN, CDR2 SVGIG (reference sequence). The CDR3: CALRTGGEAFF. Here the CDR3 DNA reads TGTGCCTTGAGGACAGGGGGGGAAGCTTTCTTT.

This rearrangement joins TRBV5-6 to TRBJ2-3, with unresolved D. CDR3 size: 13 residues. The germline gives CDR1 SGHDT, CDR2 YYEEEE. Between the trimmed V and J ends, which lost 0 bases and 4 bases, there was a span of 6 bases. DNA of the CDR3: TGTGCCAGCAGCTTGGGTCAGGCAGATACGCAGTATTTT. Translating gives CASSLGQADTQYF.

The chain recombines TRBV11-3 with TRBJ1-6; no reliable D call. The germline V and J ends were trimmed by 1 base and 7 bases, with 11 bases remaining between them. CDR1 is SGHNT, CDR2 YENEEA, per germline. The CDR3 runs 15 residues. The CDR3, as DNA: TGTGCCAGCAGCTTAGCTCCGGGTATCAATTCACCCCTCCACTTT. Translated, it gives CASSLAPGINSPLHF.

J is TRBJ2-3 and V is TRBV11-2, with unresolved D. In germline, CDR1 is SGHAT, CDR2 FQNNGV. This CDR3 is built from 15 residues. The V gene lost 3 bases and the J gene lost 0 bases, with 10 bases spanning the gap. CDR3 residues: CASSFGGSSTDTQYF. The CDR3 DNA follows: TGTGCCAGCAGCTTTGGCGGCTCTAGCACAGATACGCAGTATTTT.

The chain couples TRBV7-3 to TRBJ2-3; D possibly corresponds to TRBD2 (6 bases). V dropped 5 bases and J dropped 6 bases, with 21 bases sitting between them. Looked up from germline, CDR1 is SGHTA and CDR2 is FQGTGA. This CDR3 spans 16 amino acids. The chain's CDR3 is CASSHKSGTQGDTQYF. The CDR3 region has the DNA TGTGCCAGCAGCCACAAGTCCGGGACTCAAGGCGATACGCAGTATTTT.

The chain carries TRBV2 and TRBJ2-3, with 7 bases fitting TRBD2. The CDR3 contains 12 residues. The germline V gene has CDR1 SNHLY and CDR2 FYNNEI. CDR3 coding DNA: TGTGCGCGCGGGGGATACACAGATACGCAGTATTTT. This translates into CARGGYTDTQYF.

The chain joins TRBV5-4 to TRBJ2-7; possible D gene TRBD2, 7 bases. V shed 2 bases and J shed 5 bases, with 20 bases lying between them. The CDR3 has 16 amino acids. The V gene's germline CDR1 is SGHNT and CDR2 YYREEE (reference sequence). CDR3 region: CASSFLNPGGHDEQYF. The CDR3 bases are TGTGCCAGCAGCTTTCTAAACCCCGGGGGGCACGACGAGCAGTACTTC.

This clone was counted between two and nine times. DNA for the CDR3: TGTGCCAGCAGATCCAGGGGGCCGTCAGATACGCAGTATTTT. Its translation is CASRSRGPSDTQYF. The chain has TRBV7-9 and TRBJ2-3; 8 nucleotides match TRBD1. The V segment lost 6 bases and the J segment 4 bases; nucleotides outside the gene matches: 6. This CDR3 contains 14 residues. From germline, CDR1 is SEHNR and CDR2 FQNEAQ (reference sequence). Drawing the rest from reference TRBV7-9 and TRBJ2-3, the complete variable domain is DTGVSQNPRHKITKRGQNVTFRCDPISEHNRLYWYRQTLGQGPEFLTYFQNEAQLEKSRLLSDRFSAERPKGSFSTLEIQRTEQGDSAMYLCASRSRGPSDTQYFGPGTRLTVL.

The rearrangement links TRBV4-3 to TRBJ1-1; 7 bases agree with TRBD1. Germline V lookup: CDR1 LGHNA, CDR2 YSLEER. Trimming cost V 6 bases and J 0 bases; bases outside gene matches: 7. This CDR3 contains 15 residues. The CDR3 loop is CASRTGFSMNTEAFF. In DNA, the CDR3 is TGCGCCAGCAGGACAGGGTTTTCGATGAACACTGAAGCTTTCTTT.

The chain combines TRBV19 with TRBJ2-7; D may correspond to TRBD1 or TRBD2 (5 bases each). Germline-derived CDR1 and CDR2 are LNHDA and SQIVND (reference sequence). The CDR3 spans 13 residues. The V end lost 4 bases, the J end lost 5 bases, and 12 bases lay between the germline ends. CDR3 sequence reads: CASSTGTFNEQYF. The CDR3, as DNA: TGTGCCAGTAGTACCGGGACGTTCAACGAGCAGTACTTC.

The gene calls are TRBV10-3 and TRBJ2-3, with TRBD2 matching over 11 bases. J lost 2 bases, V lost 6 bases, and 16 bases had no gene match. Germline CDR1 reads ENHRY; CDR2 reads SYGVKD. This CDR3 region has 19 residues. For the CDR3, the DNA is TGTGCCATCAGAGGCGTTTCGACTAGCGGGGCCCCGCACACAGATACGCAGTATTTT. Amino acids: CAIRGVSTSGAPHTDTQYF.

The CDR3 DNA follows: TGTGCCAGCAGCCCTCATTACGAGCAGTACTTC. Protein sequence: CASSPHYEQYF. This chain links TRBV11-2 with TRBJ2-7; no firm D call. The CDR3 has 11 amino acids. Trimming took 5 bases from V and 4 from J, leaving 6 bases between them. Germline CDR1 is SGHAT and CDR2 is FQNNGV.

The CDR3 DNA sequence: TGTGCCAGCAGTCAGGTACAGGGGAATCGTAACTACGAGCAGTACTTC. Its protein product is CASSQVQGNRNYEQYF. The V call is TRBV27, the J call TRBJ2-7, with 7 bases fitting TRBD1. Germline values: CDR1 MNHEY, CDR2 SMNVEV (reference sequence). CDR3 length: 16 residues. V lost 5 bases, J lost 3 bases, and 13 bases stayed unmatched.

V usage is TRBV5-8 and J usage is TRBJ1-1; D remains unclear. The CDR3 runs 14 residues. V lost 4 bases and J 0 bases, leaving 10 bases between the germline ends. Germline V gives CDR1 SGHTS, CDR2 YDEGEE. The CDR3 region has the DNA TGTGCCAGCAGCCTGACAATGATGAACACTGAAGCTTTCTTT. It is translated as CASSLTMMNTEAFF.

A single count supports this clone. V gene TRBV6-1 combines with J gene TRBJ2-7; TRBD2 matches at 8 bases. The ends lost 4 bases at V and 0 bases at J; junction bases unmatched: 5. This CDR3 comprises 15 residues. The germline gives CDR1 MNHNS, CDR2 SASEGT. The chain's CDR3 is CASSGSGTSSYEQYF. DNA for the CDR3: TGTGCCAGCAGTGGTAGCGGGACGAGCTCCTACGAGCAGTACTTC.